This T cell receptor (beta chain) was sequenced during a study of vaccination and CD4 T cells after COVID-19. Across the study: Cells were stimulated with overlapping spike peptides from SARS-CoV-2, HCoV-NL63, HCoV-OC43 and HCoV-229E.

Concerning this clonotype: The antigen is not known.

Treatment in this sample: approximately nine-day PBMC culture with coronavirus spike peptide pools or control peptides (ViraFEST assay). The V gene's germline CDR1 is MNHNS and CDR2 SASEGT. Trimming removed 4 bases at V and 1 base at J, with 10 bases between. This CDR3 contains 14 residues. The study sequenced cultured CD4+ T cell DNA using the Oncomine TCR Beta short-read assay. Extraction of genomic DNA was performed on cultured CD4+ T cells. From the PCR reads, TCRdb called clonotypes with MiXCR, one entry per CDR3 protein. The table records 20,000 or so distinct CDR3 sequences, roughly 40% of them present only once.

The receptor's source is a human donor who received a COVID-19 vaccine. The sequencing used CD4+ T cells from blood, cultured in vitro, collected before SARS-CoV-2 vaccination. The chain links TRBV6-1 to TRBJ1-1; unclear D gene. The CDR3 loop reads CASSVMGRNTEAFF. CDR3 nucleotides: TGTGCCAGCAGTGTTATGGGGAGGAACACTGAAGCTTTCTTT.